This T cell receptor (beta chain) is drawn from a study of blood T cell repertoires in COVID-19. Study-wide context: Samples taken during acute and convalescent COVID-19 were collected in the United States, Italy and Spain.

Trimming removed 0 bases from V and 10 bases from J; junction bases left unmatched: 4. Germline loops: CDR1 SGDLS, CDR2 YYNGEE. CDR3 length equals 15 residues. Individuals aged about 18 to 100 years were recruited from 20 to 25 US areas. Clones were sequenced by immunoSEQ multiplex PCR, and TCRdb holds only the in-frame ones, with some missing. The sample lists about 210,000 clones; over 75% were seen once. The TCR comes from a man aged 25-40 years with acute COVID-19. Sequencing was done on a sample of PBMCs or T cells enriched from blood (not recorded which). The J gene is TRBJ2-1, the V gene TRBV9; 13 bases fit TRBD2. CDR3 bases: TGTGCCAGCAGCGTAGCCACTAGCGGGGGGGACGAGCAGTTCTTC. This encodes CASSVATSGGDEQFF.